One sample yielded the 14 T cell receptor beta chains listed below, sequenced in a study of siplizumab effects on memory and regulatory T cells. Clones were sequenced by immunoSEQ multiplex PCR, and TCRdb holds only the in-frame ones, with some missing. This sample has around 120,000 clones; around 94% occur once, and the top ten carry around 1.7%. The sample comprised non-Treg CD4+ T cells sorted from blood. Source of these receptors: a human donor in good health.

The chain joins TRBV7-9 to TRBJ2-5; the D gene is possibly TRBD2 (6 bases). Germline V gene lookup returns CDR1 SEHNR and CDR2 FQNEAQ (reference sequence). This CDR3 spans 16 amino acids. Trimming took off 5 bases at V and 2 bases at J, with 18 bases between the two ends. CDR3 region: CASSPLRWDFQETQYF. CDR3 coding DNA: TGTGCCAGCAGCCCACTCCGCTGGGACTTTCAAGAGACCCAGTACTTC.

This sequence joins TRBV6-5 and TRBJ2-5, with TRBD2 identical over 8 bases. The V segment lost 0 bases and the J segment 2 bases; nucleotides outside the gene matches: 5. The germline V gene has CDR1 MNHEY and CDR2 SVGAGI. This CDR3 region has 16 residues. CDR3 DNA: TGTGCCAGCAGTTACTCGATACAGCGGGGGCAAGAGACCCAGTACTTC. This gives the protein CASSYSIQRGQETQYF.

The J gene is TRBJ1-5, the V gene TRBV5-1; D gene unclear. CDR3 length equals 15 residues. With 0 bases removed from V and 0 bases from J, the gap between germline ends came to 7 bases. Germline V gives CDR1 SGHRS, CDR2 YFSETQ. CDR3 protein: CASSLEGYSNQPQHF. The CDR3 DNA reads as TGCGCCAGCAGCTTGGAAGGTTATAGCAATCAGCCCCAGCATTTT.

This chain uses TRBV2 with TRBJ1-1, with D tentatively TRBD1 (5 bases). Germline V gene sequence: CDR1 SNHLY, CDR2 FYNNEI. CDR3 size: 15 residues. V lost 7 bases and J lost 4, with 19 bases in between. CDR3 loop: CASIKDSGFGTEAFF. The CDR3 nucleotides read TGTGCCAGCATCAAAGACTCAGGGTTTGGCACTGAAGCTTTCTTT.

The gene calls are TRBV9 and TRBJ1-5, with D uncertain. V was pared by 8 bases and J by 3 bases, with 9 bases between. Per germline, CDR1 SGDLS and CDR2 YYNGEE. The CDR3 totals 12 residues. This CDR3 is CARAHLNQPQHF. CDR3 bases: TGTGCCAGAGCACACCTCAATCAGCCCCAGCATTTT.

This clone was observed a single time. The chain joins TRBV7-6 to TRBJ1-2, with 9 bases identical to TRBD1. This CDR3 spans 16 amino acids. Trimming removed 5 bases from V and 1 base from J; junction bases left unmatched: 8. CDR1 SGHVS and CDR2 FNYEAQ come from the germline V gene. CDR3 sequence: CASSPGQGGFNYGYTF. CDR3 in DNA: TGTGCCAGCAGCCCGGGACAGGGAGGGTTTAACTATGGCTACACCTTC.

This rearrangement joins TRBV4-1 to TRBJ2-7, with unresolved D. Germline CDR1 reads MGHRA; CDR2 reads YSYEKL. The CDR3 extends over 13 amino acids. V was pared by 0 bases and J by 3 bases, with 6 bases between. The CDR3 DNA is TGCGCCAGCAGCCAAGAGGGCCTCTACGAGCAGTACTTC. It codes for CASSQEGLYEQYF.

CDR3 in amino acids: CAISVSGVGQGQETQYF. The CDR3 bases are TGTGCCATCAGTGTATCGGGTGTGGGACAGGGACAGGAGACCCAGTACTTC. This chain connects TRBV10-3 to TRBJ2-5, with 9 bases fitting TRBD1. The length of the CDR3 is 17 residues. CDR1 and CDR2 (germline): ENHRY, SYGVKD. Trimming removed 4 bases from V and 5 bases from J; junction bases left unmatched: 14.

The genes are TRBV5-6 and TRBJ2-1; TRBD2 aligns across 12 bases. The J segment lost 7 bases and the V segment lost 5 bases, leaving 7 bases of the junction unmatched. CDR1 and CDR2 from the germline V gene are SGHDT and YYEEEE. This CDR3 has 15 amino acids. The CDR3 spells CASRVGLAGYNEQFF. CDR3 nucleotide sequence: TGTGCCAGCAGAGTAGGACTAGCGGGGTATAATGAGCAGTTCTTC.

In DNA, the CDR3 is TGTGCCAGCAGTGAGGTGACAGGAACCTACAATGAGCAGTTCTTC. This codes for CASSEVTGTYNEQFF. This rearrangement joins TRBV2 to TRBJ2-1; TRBD1 might be the D (6 bases). The CDR3 extends over 15 amino acids. Trimming left V 3 bases short and J 2 bases short, with 11 bases between. CDR1 SNHLY and CDR2 FYNNEI come from the germline V gene.

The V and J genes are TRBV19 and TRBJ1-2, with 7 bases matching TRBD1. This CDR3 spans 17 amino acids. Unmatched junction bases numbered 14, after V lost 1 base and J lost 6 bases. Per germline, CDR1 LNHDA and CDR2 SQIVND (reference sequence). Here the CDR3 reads CASSIVSNGPRGHGYTF. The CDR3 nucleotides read TGTGCCAGTAGTATAGTCTCGAATGGGCCAAGGGGGCATGGCTACACCTTC.

CDR3 coding DNA: TGTGCCAGCACCTCGGGTCTTAGCTCCTACGAGCAGTACTTC. It encodes CASTSGLSSYEQYF. The chain is built from TRBV6-5 and TRBJ2-7; D not resolved. The V and J ends lost 7 bases and 0 bases respectively, with 13 bases between them. The germline V gene has CDR1 MNHEY and CDR2 SVGAGI. The CDR3 is made up of 14 amino acids.

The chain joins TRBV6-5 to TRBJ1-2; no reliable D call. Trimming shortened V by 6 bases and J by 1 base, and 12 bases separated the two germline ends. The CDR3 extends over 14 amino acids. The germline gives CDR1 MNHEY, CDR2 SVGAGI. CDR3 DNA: TGTGCCAGCAGAATGTCCGGCCATAACTATGGCTACACCTTC. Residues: CASRMSGHNYGYTF.

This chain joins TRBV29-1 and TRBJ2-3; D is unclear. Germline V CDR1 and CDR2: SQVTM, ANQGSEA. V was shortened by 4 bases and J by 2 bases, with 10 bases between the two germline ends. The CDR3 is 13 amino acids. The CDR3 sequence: CSVGRRHTDTQYF. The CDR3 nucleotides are TGCAGCGTTGGCAGGCGGCACACAGATACGCAGTATTTT.